The rows below give T cell receptor beta chains drawn from one sample of a study of shared clonotypes between healthy human individuals. Method: immunoSEQ multiplex PCR; TCRdb's copy keeps in-frame clones and lacks some. Among nearly 750,000 clones, 72% were seen once, and the ten largest hold about 1.8%. Sequencing was done on a sample of memory CD4+ T cells sorted from blood. These receptors were taken from a woman younger than 45 in good health. Both conserved end residues are part of each CDR3. Each record gives: V gene, clone size, J gene, D gene, CDR3 DNA, CDR3 protein. A D gene is named only where the DNA matches it firmly. Only some rows state a clone size, as once, few, many or a class for expanded clones.

TRBV5-4	few	TRBJ2-7	TRBD1	TGTGCCAGCAGCTTAGTTGGACAGGGGCTTCACGAGCAGTACTTC	CASSLVGQGLHEQYF
TRBV13	NA	TRBJ1-4	NA	TGTGCCAGCAGTCAACCAGGGTCCACTAATGAAAAACTGTTTTTT	CASSQPGSTNEKLFF
TRBV7-9	once	TRBJ2-7	TRBD1	TGTGCCAGCATCGCAGTGGACAGGGGAAGCTACGAGCAGTACTTC	CASIAVDRGSYEQYF
TRBV30	NA	TRBJ1-5	NA	TGTGCCTGGAGTCCTTACCCGAGGGCCCTTAGCAATCAGCCCCAGCATTTT	CAWSPYPRALSNQPQHF
TRBV2	NA	TRBJ1-2	NA	TGTGCCAGCAGTGAACCCGCAAGCAGCGCTATCCCGCGCTTAAACTATGGCTACACCTTC	CASSEPASSAIPRLNYGYTF
TRBV11-2	few	TRBJ1-4	NA	TGTGCCAGCACCACTCAGAGGGACGAAAAACTGTTTTTT	CASTTQRDEKLFF
TRBV28	NA	TRBJ2-7	TRBD2	TGTGCCAGCAGTTTCCGTAGCGGGAGATCATCCTACGAGCAGTACTTC	CASSFRSGRSSYEQYF
TRBV18	NA	TRBJ1-2	TRBD1	TGTGCCAGCTCACCCCTGGGGACAGCGGATAACTATGGCTACACCTTC	CASSPLGTADNYGYTF
TRBV10-2	NA	TRBJ2-3	NA	TGCGCCAGCTCTCCTACGGCCTTCTCAGATACGCAGTATTTT	CASSPTAFSDTQYF
TRBV6-1	NA	TRBJ2-1	NA	TGTGCCAGCAGTGAGGGACTGCAAAGGATTTCAATGAAGCAGTTCTTC	CASSEGLQRISMKQFF
TRBV5-1	NA	TRBJ1-3	TRBD1	TGCGCCAGCCGGACAGGGGCCCCCAGCTCTGGAAACACCATATATTTT	CASRTGAPSSGNTIYF
TRBV29-1	NA	TRBJ1-2	NA	TGCAGCGTTCCCCGCAGGGGAGGTACGGATGGCTACACCTTC	CSVPRRGGTDGYTF
TRBV18	NA	TRBJ2-7	TRBD1	TGTGCCAGCTCACCGGGGACAGGGGCGTTCTACGAGCAGTACTTC	CASSPGTGAFYEQYF
TRBV19	NA	TRBJ1-1	TRBD1	TGTGCCAGTAGTCCCTACCAGGGGGCGAAGAACACTGAAGCTTTCTTT	CASSPYQGAKNTEAFF
TRBV18	once	TRBJ2-7	NA	TGTGCCAGCTCACCACAGTCGGTAGGGGCCTACGAGCAGTACTTC	CASSPQSVGAYEQYF
TRBV19	NA	TRBJ2-7	NA	TGTGCCAGTAGCTTAACCGGGGGCAGACGCGAGCAGTACTTC	CASSLTGGRREQYF
TRBV7-3	few	TRBJ2-2	TRBD2	TGTGCCAGCAGTGATAGCGGGAGAGCCGGGGAGCTGTTTTTT	CASSDSGRAGELFF
TRBV7-6	NA	TRBJ2-5	TRBD2	TGTGCCAGCAGCGAACAGCGGGATCAGACCCAGTACTTC	CASSEQRDQTQYF
TRBV6-5	NA	TRBJ2-1	TRBD2	TGTGCCAGCAGTTCCCTAGCGGGAGCCCGATACAATGAGCAGTTCTTC	CASSSLAGARYNEQFF
TRBV11-1	NA	TRBJ2-2	TRBD2	TGTGCCAGCAGCTCGACTAGCGGGAACGCGAACACCGGGGAGCTGTTTTTT	CASSSTSGNANTGELFF
TRBV5-4	NA	TRBJ1-2	NA	TGTGCCAGCAGCCTACATGACGCTGGCTATGGCTACACCTTC	CASSLHDAGYGYTF
TRBV6-5	NA	TRBJ2-7	TRBD2	TGTGCCAGCAGTTACTCAGGCGGGAGCGCCTACGAGCAGTACTTC	CASSYSGGSAYEQYF
TRBV2	few	TRBJ2-5	NA	TGTGCCAGCAGCCTCCAGGGAGGTGCGGAGACCCAGTACTTC	CASSLQGGAETQYF
TRBV5-1	NA	TRBJ1-4	NA	TGCGCCAGCAGCTCACAGGGAACTAATGAAAAACTGTTTTTT	CASSSQGTNEKLFF
TRBV4-1	NA	TRBJ1-1	TRBD1	TGCGCCAGCAGCCAAGAGAGGTTCAGGGGGCGCACTGAAGCTTTCTTT	CASSQERFRGRTEAFF
TRBV6-5	NA	TRBJ2-7	NA	TGTGCCAGCAGTTCGCGGATCTCCTACGAGCAGTACTTC	CASSSRISYEQYF
TRBV7-2	NA	TRBJ2-3	NA	TGTGCCAGCAGCCTTGGACTAATTTCAGATACGCAGTATTTT	CASSLGLISDTQYF
TRBV5-1	NA	TRBJ2-5	TRBD1	TGCGCCAGCAGCTTCCGGGACAGGGGCCGAGAGACCCAGTACTTC	CASSFRDRGRETQYF